This T cell receptor (beta chain) was identified in a study of cytomegalovirus exposure and HLA in healthy donors. Healthy bone marrow donors formed the donor group. Use of 60 Vbeta and 13 Jbeta primers characterized the PCR. Profiling relied on immunoSEQ multiplex PCR, and the TCRdb table lists in-frame clones only, not all of them. There are about 90,000 clones in the sample; approximately 84% occur only once, and 2% to 2.5% lies in the top ten. As for this clone: The antigen remains undetermined.

The CDR3 is made up of 14 amino acids. Germline V gene sequence: CDR1 GTSNPN, CDR2 SVGIG (reference sequence). Trimming removed 4 bases from V and 0 bases from J; junction bases left unmatched: 5. Regarding the study as a whole: Of the V segments, some could not be distinguished, including TRBV6-2 and TRBV6-3, and were excluded.

This receptor was identified in a man aged 18 to 30 in good health and CMV-seronegative. The chain recombines TRBV30 with TRBJ1-1; 7 positions match TRBD1. The sample comprised PBMCs. CDR3 region: CAWTRGPLNTEAFF. CDR3 bases: TGTGCCTGGACGAGGGGGCCACTGAACACTGAAGCTTTCTTT.